Included here is one TCR beta chain sequence, with context. In the authors' methods: Estimation of nucleated cell counts relied on the amplification of reference gene primers. TCRdb's table, derived via immunoSEQ multiplex PCR, lists solely in-frame clones and lacks some. That table supplies the V and J calls and clone size; D and trimming were determined from the DNA. The sample contains 80,000 to 100,000 clones, roughly 84% of which appear only once. The data were obtained in a study of blood T cell repertoires in COVID-19. Study background: Some COVID-19 samples were acute and others convalescent; all came from the United States, Italy and Spain. T cells, B-cell-depleted T cells, or PBMCs supplied cDNA or gDNA.

The CDR3 has 12 amino acids. Trimming shortened V by 5 bases and J by 9 bases, and 10 bases separated the two germline ends. Germline CDR1 and CDR2: SGHVS and FQNEAQ. Sequences were obtained from peripheral blood. The receptor was derived from a woman aged 60-75 years in a cohort sampled during active or convalescent COVID-19. The chain uses TRBV7-8 and TRBJ2-2, with D possibly being TRBD1 (6 bases). DNA for the CDR3: TGTGCCAGCAGCCGTCAGGGGTGGGAGCTGTTTTTT. Its translation is CASSRQGWELFF.